Sequencing of this T cell receptor (beta chain) was carried out in a study of blood T cell repertoires in COVID-19 (TCRdb year 2020). Broadly, across the study: Collaborator samples came from the United States, Italy and Spain and covered acute and convalescent phases of COVID-19. The dataset comprised deeply sampled blood TCRbeta repertoires from subjects exposed to, actively infected with, or recovered from COVID-19. The prospective study material was composed of cDNA or gDNA derived from T cells, B-cell-depleted T cells, or PBMCs. Sample metadata almost always included a de-identified subject ID, COVID-19 status, age in years and sex. A freely available public database, intended as a resource for researchers studying the immune response to SARS-CoV-2, is where the repertoires were released. Samples were obtained from the ongoing ImmuneRACE study (first 160 participants) and from over a thousand subjects provided by 6 global collaborators. HLA class I and class II types, where available, came from metadata supplied by the sample provider rather than from assay-based typing. Results and caveats for the whole study, not just this receptor: The quantity of clinical and demographic metadata differed by source and by participant and was supplied without curation.

The collaborating institutions used their own protocols to collect whole blood in K2EDTA tubes. Collaborator samples were shipped for TCRbeta analysis as frozen whole blood, isolated PBMCs, or DNA extracted from either sample type. The CDR3 runs 15 residues from the cysteine to the phenylalanine. Only the CDR3 region is kept as DNA, spanning 45 bases read in frame from base 1. As encoded in the germline V gene (reference sequence), CDR1 is SGHNT while CDR2 is YYREEE. V is clipped by 5 bases and J by 1 base, and the sequence between their germline boundaries is 15 bases long. Concerning this clone itself: Its antigen remains unidentified. No qualities accompany the bases; no much larger clone lies one base away.

TCRbeta CDR3 regions were amplified from genomic DNA using the immunoSEQ Assay, a bias-controlled multiplex PCR. Processing in the source paper ran as follows. The number of nucleated cells in each sample was estimated from the amplification of reference gene primers within the assay. To quantify the absolute abundance of each unique TCRbeta CDR3 rearrangement, sequence reads were collapsed and filtered. For each sample, productive Simpson clonality was calculated as the square root of Simpson's diversity index over productive rearrangements. This immuneACCESS table, as held by TCRdb, lists in-frame sequences with V and J called but not all clones. Of the missing ones, under half trace to an unresolved V gene in checked studies; the others have no known cause. The V and J calls and clone size were taken over from that table, and D and trimming were inferred from the DNA. The sample table records roughly 150,000 clones; about 88% of these occur just once. The ten largest make up roughly 19% of the sample.

This TCR was sampled from a woman older than 75 with acute or convalescent COVID-19. The sample was peripheral blood. The sequence links TRBV5-4 to TRBJ1-2; the D gene is perhaps TRBD1, from 6 matching bases. The sequence in DNA is TGTGCCAGCAGACCGGATAGCAGGGGTAACTATGGCTACACCTTC. It specifies CASRPDSRGNYGYTF.